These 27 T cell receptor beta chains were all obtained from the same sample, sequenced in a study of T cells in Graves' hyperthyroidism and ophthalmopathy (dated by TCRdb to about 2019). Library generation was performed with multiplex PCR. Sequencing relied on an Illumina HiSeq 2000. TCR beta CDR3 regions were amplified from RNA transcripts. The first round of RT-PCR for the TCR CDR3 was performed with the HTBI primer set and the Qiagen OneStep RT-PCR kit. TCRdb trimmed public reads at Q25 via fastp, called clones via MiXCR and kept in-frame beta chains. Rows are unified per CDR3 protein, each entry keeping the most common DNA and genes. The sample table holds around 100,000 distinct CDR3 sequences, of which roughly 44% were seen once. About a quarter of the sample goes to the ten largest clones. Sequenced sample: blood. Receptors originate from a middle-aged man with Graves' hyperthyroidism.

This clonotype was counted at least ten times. The CDR3: CASSSGTGATEQFF. The CDR3 nucleotides are TGTGCCAGCAGCTCAGGAACGGGGGCTACGGAGCAGTTCTTC. The chain links TRBV7-9 to TRBJ2-1; D is perhaps TRBD1 or TRBD2 (6 bases each). The CDR3 totals 14 residues. Trimming took 4 bases from V and 10 from J, leaving 17 bases between them. Germline values: CDR1 SEHNR, CDR2 FQNEAQ (reference sequence).

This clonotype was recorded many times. The CDR3 region has the DNA TGTGCCAGCAGCCCCCGAAAGCGGGGCACCCAAGAGACCCAGTACTTC. Translating it yields CASSPRKRGTQETQYF. The chain links TRBV7-2 to TRBJ2-5; 7 nucleotides match TRBD2. Trimming took 5 bases from V and 1 from J; bases not matched to a gene: 10. The germline CDR1 and CDR2 sequences are SGHTA and FQGNSA. The CDR3 is 16 amino acids.

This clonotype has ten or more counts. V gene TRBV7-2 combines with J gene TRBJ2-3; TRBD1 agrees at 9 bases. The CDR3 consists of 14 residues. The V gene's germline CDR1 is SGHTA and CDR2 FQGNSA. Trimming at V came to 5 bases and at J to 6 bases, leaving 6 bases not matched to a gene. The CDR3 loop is CASSRKQGADTQYF. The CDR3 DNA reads TGTGCCAGCAGCCGTAAACAGGGGGCTGATACGCAGTATTTT.

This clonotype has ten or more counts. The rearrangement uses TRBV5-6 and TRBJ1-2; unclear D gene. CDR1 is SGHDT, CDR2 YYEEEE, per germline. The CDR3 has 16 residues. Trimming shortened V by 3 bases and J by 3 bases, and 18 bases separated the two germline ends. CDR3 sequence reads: CASSSAVARIYYGYTF. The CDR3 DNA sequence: TGTGCCAGCAGCTCCGCAGTGGCCAGGATCTACTATGGCTACACCTTC.

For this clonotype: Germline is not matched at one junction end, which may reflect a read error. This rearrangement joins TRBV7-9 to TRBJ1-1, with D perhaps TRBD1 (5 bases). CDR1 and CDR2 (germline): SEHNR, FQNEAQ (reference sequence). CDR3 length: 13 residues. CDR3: CASSFTGILEAFF. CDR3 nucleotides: TGCGCCAGCAGCTTTACAGGAATTTTAGAAGCTTTCTTT.

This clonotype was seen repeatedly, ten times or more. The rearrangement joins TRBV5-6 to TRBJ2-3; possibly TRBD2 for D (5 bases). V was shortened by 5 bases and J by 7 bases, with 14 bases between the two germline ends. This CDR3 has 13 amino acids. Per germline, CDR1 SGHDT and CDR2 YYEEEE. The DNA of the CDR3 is TGTGCCAGCAGTTTGACGGGAAGCAATACGCAGTATTTT. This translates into CASSLTGSNTQYF.

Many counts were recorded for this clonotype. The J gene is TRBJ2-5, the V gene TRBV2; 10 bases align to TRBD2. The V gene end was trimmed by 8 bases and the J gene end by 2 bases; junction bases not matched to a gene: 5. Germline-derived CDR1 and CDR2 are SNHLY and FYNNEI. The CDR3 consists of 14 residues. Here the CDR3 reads CASGLAGVQETQYF. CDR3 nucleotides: TGTGCCAGCGGGCTAGCGGGGGTTCAAGAGACCCAGTACTTC.

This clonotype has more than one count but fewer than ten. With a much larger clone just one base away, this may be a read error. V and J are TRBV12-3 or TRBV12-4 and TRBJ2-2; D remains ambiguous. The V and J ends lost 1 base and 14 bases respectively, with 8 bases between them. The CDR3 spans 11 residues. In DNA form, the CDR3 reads TGTGCCAGCAGTTTAGGCCAGCGCCTGTTTTTT. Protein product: CASSLGQRLFF.

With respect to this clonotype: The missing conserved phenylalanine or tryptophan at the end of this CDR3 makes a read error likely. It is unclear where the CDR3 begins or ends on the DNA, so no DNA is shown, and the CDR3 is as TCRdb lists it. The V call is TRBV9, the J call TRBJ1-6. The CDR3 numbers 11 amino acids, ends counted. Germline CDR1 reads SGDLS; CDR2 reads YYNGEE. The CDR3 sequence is CASSVARSGEV.

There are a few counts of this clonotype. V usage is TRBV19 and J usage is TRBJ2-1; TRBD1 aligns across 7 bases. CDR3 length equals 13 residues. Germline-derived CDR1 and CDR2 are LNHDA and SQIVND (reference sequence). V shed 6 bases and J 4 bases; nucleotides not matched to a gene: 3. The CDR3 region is CASSRDRYNEQFF. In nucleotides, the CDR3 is TGTGCCAGTAGCCGGGACAGATACAATGAGCAGTTCTTC.

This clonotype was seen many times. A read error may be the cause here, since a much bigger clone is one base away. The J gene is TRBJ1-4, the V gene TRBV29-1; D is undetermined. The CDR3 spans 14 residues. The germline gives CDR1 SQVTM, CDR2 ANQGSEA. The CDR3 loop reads CSVEDAGANGKLFF. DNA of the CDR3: TGCAGCGTTGAAGACGCGGGCGCCAATGGAAAACTGTTTTTT.

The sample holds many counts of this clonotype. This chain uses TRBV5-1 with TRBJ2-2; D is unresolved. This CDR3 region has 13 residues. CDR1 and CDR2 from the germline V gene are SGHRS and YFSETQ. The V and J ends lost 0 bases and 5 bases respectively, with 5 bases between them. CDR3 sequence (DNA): TGCGCCAGCAGCTTGGTCGGAACCGGGGAGCTGTTTTTT. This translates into CASSLVGTGELFF.

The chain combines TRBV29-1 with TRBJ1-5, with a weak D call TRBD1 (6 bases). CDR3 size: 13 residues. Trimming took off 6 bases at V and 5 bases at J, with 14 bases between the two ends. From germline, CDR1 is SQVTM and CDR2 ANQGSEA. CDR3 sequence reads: CSVSWGPDQPQHF. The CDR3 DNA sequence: TGCAGCGTATCGTGGGGGCCCGATCAGCCCCAGCATTTT.

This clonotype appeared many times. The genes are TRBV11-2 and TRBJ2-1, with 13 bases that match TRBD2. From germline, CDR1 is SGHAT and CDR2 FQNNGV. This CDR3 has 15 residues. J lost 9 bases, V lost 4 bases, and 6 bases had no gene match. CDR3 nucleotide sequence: TGTGCCAGCAGCTCACTAGCGGGAGGGCTTGTTGAGCAGTTCTTC. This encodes CASSSLAGGLVEQFF.

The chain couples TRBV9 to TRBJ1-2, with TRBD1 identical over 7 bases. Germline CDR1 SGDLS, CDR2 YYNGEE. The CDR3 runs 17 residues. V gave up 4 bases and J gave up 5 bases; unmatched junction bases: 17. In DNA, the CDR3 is TGTGCCAGCAGCTTTCGACCCCGGGACAGAAGACTATATGGCTACACCTTC. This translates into CASSFRPRDRRLYGYTF.

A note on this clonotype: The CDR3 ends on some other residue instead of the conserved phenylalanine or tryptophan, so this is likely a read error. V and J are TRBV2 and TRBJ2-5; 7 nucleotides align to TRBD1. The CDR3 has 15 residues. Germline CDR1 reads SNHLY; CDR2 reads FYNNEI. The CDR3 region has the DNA TGTGCCAACAGTGAGCAGGGACAGCACCAAGAGACCCAGTACTCC. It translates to CANSEQGQHQETQYS.

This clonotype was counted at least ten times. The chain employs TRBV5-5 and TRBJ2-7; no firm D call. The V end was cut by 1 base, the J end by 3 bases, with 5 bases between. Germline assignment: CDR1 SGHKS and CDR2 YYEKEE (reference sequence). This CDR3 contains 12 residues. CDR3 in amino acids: CASSLYVYEQYF. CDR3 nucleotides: TGTGCCAGCAGCTTGTACGTCTACGAGCAGTACTTC.

Here the CDR3 DNA reads TGTGCCATCAGTGAATATAGCGGGGGGGGGAGGATCGGAGATCAGCCCCAGCATTTT. This translates into CAISEYSGGGRIGDQPQHF. The chain is built from TRBV10-3 and TRBJ1-5; a possible D gene is TRBD1 (5 bases). V shed 3 bases and J shed 5 bases, with 26 bases lying between them. CDR1 is ENHRY, CDR2 SYGVKD, per germline. CDR3 length equals 19 residues.

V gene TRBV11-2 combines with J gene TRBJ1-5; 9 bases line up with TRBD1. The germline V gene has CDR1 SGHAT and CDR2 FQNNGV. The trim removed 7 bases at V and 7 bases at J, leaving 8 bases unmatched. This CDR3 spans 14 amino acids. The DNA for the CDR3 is TGTGCCAGCATCCTAGGGACAGGGAACCAGCCCCAGCATTTT. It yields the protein CASILGTGNQPQHF.

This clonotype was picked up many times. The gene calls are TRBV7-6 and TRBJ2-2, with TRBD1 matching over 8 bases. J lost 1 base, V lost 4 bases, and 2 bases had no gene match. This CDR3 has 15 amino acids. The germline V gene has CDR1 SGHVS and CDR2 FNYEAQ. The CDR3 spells CASSSGQGNTGELFF. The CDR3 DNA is TGTGCCAGCAGCTCCGGACAGGGGAACACCGGGGAGCTGTTTTTT.

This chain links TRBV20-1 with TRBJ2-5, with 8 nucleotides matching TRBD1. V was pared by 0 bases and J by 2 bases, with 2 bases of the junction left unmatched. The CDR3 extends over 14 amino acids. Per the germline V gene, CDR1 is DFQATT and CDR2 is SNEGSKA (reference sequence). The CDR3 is CSARENRGQETQYF. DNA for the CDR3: TGCAGTGCTAGAGAGAACAGGGGGCAAGAGACCCAGTACTTC.

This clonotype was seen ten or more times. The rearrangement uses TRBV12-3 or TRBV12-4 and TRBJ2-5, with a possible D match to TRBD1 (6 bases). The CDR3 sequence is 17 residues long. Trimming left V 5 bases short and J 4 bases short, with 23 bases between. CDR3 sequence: CASSESRDIYMGETQYF. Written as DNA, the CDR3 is TGTGCCAGCAGTGAAAGCCGGGACATTTACATGGGAGAGACCCAGTACTTC.

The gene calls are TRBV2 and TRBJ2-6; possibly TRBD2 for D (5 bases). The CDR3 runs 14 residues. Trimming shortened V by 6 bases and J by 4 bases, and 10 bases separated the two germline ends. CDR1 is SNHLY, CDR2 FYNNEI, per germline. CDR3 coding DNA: TGTGCCAGCAGCGCGTTAGCGGGGGCCAACGTCCTGACTTTC. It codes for CASSALAGANVLTF.

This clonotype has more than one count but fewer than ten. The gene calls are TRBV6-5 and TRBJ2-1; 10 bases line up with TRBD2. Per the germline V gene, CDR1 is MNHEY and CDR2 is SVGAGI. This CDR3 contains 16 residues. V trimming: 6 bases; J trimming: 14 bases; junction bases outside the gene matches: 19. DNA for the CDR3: TGTGCCAGCAGCCCTCCGGGGAGCGGGGGGGCCCTGGGGGAGTTCTTC. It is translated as CASSPPGSGGALGEFF.

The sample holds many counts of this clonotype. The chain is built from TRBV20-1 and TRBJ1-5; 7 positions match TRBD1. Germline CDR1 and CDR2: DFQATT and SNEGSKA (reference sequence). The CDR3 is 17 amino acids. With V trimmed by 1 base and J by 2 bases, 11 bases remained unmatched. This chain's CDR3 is CSARARTGGYGNQPQHF. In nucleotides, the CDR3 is TGCAGTGCTAGAGCCCGGACAGGCGGGTATGGCAATCAGCCCCAGCATTTT.

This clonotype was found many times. CDR3 region: CASSSPGQGGGYTF. The CDR3 DNA follows: TGTGCCAGCAGTTCCCCAGGACAGGGCGGCGGCTACACCTTC. The J gene is TRBJ1-2, the V gene TRBV6-2 or TRBV6-3; TRBD1 matches 8 bases. The CDR3 spans 14 residues. The germline gives CDR1 MNHEY, CDR2 SVGEGT. With V trimmed by 4 bases and J by 8 bases, 9 bases remained unmatched.

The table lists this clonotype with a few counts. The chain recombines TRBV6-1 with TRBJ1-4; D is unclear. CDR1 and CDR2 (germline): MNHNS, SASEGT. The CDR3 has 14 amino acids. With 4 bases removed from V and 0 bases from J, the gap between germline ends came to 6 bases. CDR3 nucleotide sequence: TGTGCCAGCAGTGGATTGACAACTAATGAAAAACTGTTTTTT. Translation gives CASSGLTTNEKLFF.